The sample holds many counts of the clone carrying this TCR beta chain. These data come from a study of T cells after posttransplantation cyclophosphamide. Cyclophosphamide on days +3 and +4 followed busulfan-fludarabine conditioning and a marrow graft. The germline V gene has CDR1 MNHNY and CDR2 SVGAGI (reference sequence). The CDR3 totals 13 residues. Trimming cost V 2 bases and J 5 bases; bases outside gene matches: 2. The assay was immunoSEQ multiplex PCR, and TCRdb's table has in-frame clones only and misses some. Listed here are under 15,000 clones without any singletons, the top ten holding approximately 24%.

This TCR came from a female patient in her forties or fifties who received an allogeneic stem cell transplant from a related donor, was CMV-positive, and had acute GVHD only. The graft donor may be the source of some T cells. Sequenced here: PBMCs, sampled after allogeneic stem cell transplant with posttransplant cyclophosphamide. The chain couples TRBV6-6 to TRBJ1-1; 7 bases match TRBD1. CDR3 sequence (DNA): TGTGCCAGCAGTTACAGGGGGCGTACTGAAGCTTTCTTT. This gives the protein CASSYRGRTEAFF.